Below, 27 T cell receptor beta chains from the same sample are listed, as sequenced in a study of control samples from healthy donors and cancer patients. Measured with immunoSEQ multiplex PCR; TCRdb has only the in-frame clones, and not every one. Here the sample spans under 200,000 clones, around 93% being singletons. The sequenced sample consisted of blood. The receptors shown here come from a woman aged 60-70 years in good health.

This chain joins TRBV11-2 and TRBJ1-5; D not certain. Germline CDR1 reads SGHAT; CDR2 reads FQNNGV. The CDR3 is 12 residues long. Deletions cut 1 base from V and 6 bases from J, with 4 bases between. The chain's CDR3 is CASSLAGQPQHF. The CDR3 DNA follows: TGTGCCAGCAGCTTAGCCGGTCAGCCCCAGCATTTT.

The V and J genes are TRBV27 and TRBJ2-7; D remains unclear. Germline loops: CDR1 MNHEY, CDR2 SMNVEV (reference sequence). V was trimmed by 3 bases and J by 3 bases, leaving 12 bases between them. CDR3 length equals 14 residues. The CDR3 sequence is CASSLSRVNYEQYF. Here the CDR3 DNA reads TGTGCCAGCAGTTTGTCCCGGGTTAACTACGAGCAGTACTTC.

The chain employs TRBV29-1 and TRBJ2-1; TRBD1 is a possible D gene (5 bases). Germline CDR1 and CDR2: SQVTM and ANQGSEA. This CDR3 has 16 amino acids. Trimming removed 3 bases at V and 2 bases at J, with 17 bases between. The CDR3 coding sequence is TGCAGCGTTGATGGTGATCTGGGGCCCACCTACAATGAGCAGTTCTTC. Translated, it gives CSVDGDLGPTYNEQFF.

The V gene is TRBV4-3, the J gene TRBJ1-2; D gene uncertain. The V gene's germline CDR1 is LGHNA and CDR2 YSLEER. The germline V and J ends were trimmed by 0 bases and 4 bases, with 15 bases remaining between them. The CDR3 is 16 amino acids. DNA of the CDR3: TGCGCCAGCAGCCAAGATTTATTGGGGAGTGGCTATGGCTACACCTTC. The encoded protein is CASSQDLLGSGYGYTF.

About this clone: A read error may produce the germline difference seen at one junction end. V is TRBV19 and J is TRBJ1-6; D gene uncertain. Germline assignment: CDR1 LNHDA and CDR2 SQIVND (reference sequence). This CDR3 spans 14 amino acids. The CDR3 nucleotides read TGTACCAGTAGTATAGAGGGTATTAATTCACCCCTCCACTTT. Protein: CTSSIEGINSPLHF.

This chain connects TRBV30 to TRBJ2-3, with D perhaps matching TRBD1 (6 bases). The CDR3 has 10 amino acids. Trimming left V 6 bases short and J 8 bases short, with 9 bases between. Looked up from germline, CDR1 is GTSNPN and CDR2 is SVGIG (reference sequence). CDR3 coding DNA: TGTGCCTGTGAGGGGGTTACGCAGTATTTT. Its protein is CACEGVTQYF.

The chain joins TRBV6-5 to TRBJ1-2; 8 positions match TRBD1. J lost 5 bases, V lost 6 bases, and 8 bases had no gene match. Germline V gene data show CDR1 as MNHEY and CDR2 as SVGAGI. There are 14 residues in the CDR3. Written as DNA, the CDR3 is TGTGCCAGCAGACTATCAGGGGGCGCGTATGGCTACACCTTC. This gives the protein CASRLSGGAYGYTF.

The V call is TRBV6-1, the J call TRBJ2-3, with a possible D match to TRBD2 (5 bases). The CDR3 totals 16 residues. Germline-derived CDR1 and CDR2 are MNHNS and SASEGT. V gave up 1 base and J gave up 0 bases, with 11 bases separating them. CDR3 in DNA: TGTGCCAGCAGTGAAGGGACTGAGCCTAGCACAGATACGCAGTATTTT. Amino acid sequence: CASSEGTEPSTDTQYF.

The CDR3 sequence is CASFYYGRNTGELFF. DNA of the CDR3: TGTGCCAGCTTCTACTACGGGCGGAACACCGGGGAGCTGTTTTTT. The rearrangement joins TRBV7-9 to TRBJ2-2; D remains unclear. Trimming stripped 8 bases from V and 1 base from J, with 14 bases between. The CDR3 totals 15 residues. The germline V gene has CDR1 SEHNR and CDR2 FQNEAQ (reference sequence).

The chain employs TRBV7-9 and TRBJ2-2; D is unresolved. This CDR3 contains 13 residues. V was pared by 7 bases and J by 6 bases, with 12 bases between. Germline V lookup: CDR1 SEHNR, CDR2 FQNEAQ (reference sequence). CDR3 amino acids: CASTLIGSGELFF. CDR3 DNA: TGTGCCAGCACCTTGATTGGGTCCGGGGAGCTGTTTTTT.

The V call is TRBV14, the J call TRBJ1-2, with D possibly TRBD1 on 5 matching bases. V was pared by 1 base and J by 7 bases, with 7 bases between. The CDR3 sequence is 12 residues long. Germline V gene data show CDR1 as SGHDN and CDR2 as FVKESK. The CDR3 reads CASSQAGSGYTF. The CDR3 coding sequence is TGTGCCAGCAGCCAAGCAGGGAGTGGCTACACCTTC. The variable domain in full, completed from reference TRBV14 and TRBJ1-2, reads EAGVTQFPSHSVIEKGQTVTLRCDPISGHDNLYWYRRVMGKEIKFLLHFVKESKQDESGMPNNRFLAERTGGTYSTLKVQPAELEDSGVYFCASSQAGSGYTFGSGTRLTVV.

The chain recombines TRBV3-1 (or the pseudogene TRBV3-2) with TRBJ2-5; 10 bases align to TRBD2. J lost 6 bases, V lost 4 bases, and 8 bases had no gene match. Per the germline V gene, CDR1 is LGHDT and CDR2 is YNNKEL (reference sequence). The CDR3 is made up of 15 amino acids. The CDR3 DNA sequence: TGTGCCAGCAGCCCCCAACTAGCGGGGTTGAAGACCCAGTACTTC. This translates into CASSPQLAGLKTQYF.

The CDR3 here is CSVPGGLWSGYTF. In DNA form, the CDR3 reads TGCAGCGTCCCAGGGGGGCTATGGTCGGGCTACACCTTC. The V gene is TRBV29-1, the J gene TRBJ1-2, with 7 bases identical to TRBD1. Germline lookup yields CDR1 SQVTM and CDR2 ANQGSEA. This CDR3 comprises 13 residues. Trimming removed 6 bases from V and 8 bases from J; junction bases left unmatched: 12.

This chain joins TRBV4-2 and TRBJ2-7; 7 nucleotides agree with TRBD1. This CDR3 spans 17 amino acids. Germline V gene data show CDR1 as LGHNA and CDR2 as YNFKEQ. The ends lost 4 bases at V and 6 bases at J; junction bases unmatched: 18. The CDR3 spells CASSPADGKGALTEQYF. In DNA form, the CDR3 reads TGTGCCAGCAGCCCGGCGGATGGTAAGGGGGCGCTTACCGAGCAGTACTTC.

V is TRBV5-4 and J is TRBJ1-2; TRBD1 agrees at 9 bases. Germline-derived CDR1 and CDR2 are SGHNT and YYREEE (reference sequence). This CDR3 is 13 amino acids long. The trim removed 2 bases at V and 8 bases at J, leaving 4 bases unmatched. In DNA form, the CDR3 reads TGTGCCAGCAGCTTACAGGGGGCGTGGGGCTACACCTTC. This codes for CASSLQGAWGYTF.

CDR3 DNA: TGTGCCAGCTCACCAGACAGGGACTCACCCCTCCACTTT. Translated, it gives CASSPDRDSPLHF. The chain uses TRBV18 and TRBJ1-6, with 7 bases matching TRBD1. With V trimmed by 2 bases and J by 10 bases, 2 bases remained unmatched. The CDR3 is made up of 13 amino acids. CDR1 is KGHSH, CDR2 LQKENI, per germline.

V and J are TRBV6-2 or TRBV6-3 and TRBJ2-7, with TRBD1 matching 8 bases. The germline V gene has CDR1 MNHEY and CDR2 SVGEGT. The length of the CDR3 is 13 residues. Unmatched junction bases numbered 5, after V lost 5 bases and J lost 5 bases. The CDR3, as DNA: TGTGCCAGCAGTAACCAGGGGGCGGACGAGCAGTACTTC. Its translation is CASSNQGADEQYF.

V and J are TRBV6-2 or TRBV6-3 and TRBJ2-5, with TRBD2 identical over 12 bases. The germline CDR1 and CDR2 sequences are MNHEY and SVGEGT. The CDR3 has 16 amino acids. The V segment lost 5 bases and the J segment 4 bases; nucleotides outside the gene matches: 8. For the CDR3, the DNA is TGTGCCAGCAGTCGCACCGGGACTAGCGGGCGAGAGACCCAGTACTTC. As protein: CASSRTGTSGRETQYF.

The chain links TRBV27 to TRBJ1-6, with unresolved D. CDR1 and CDR2 (germline): MNHEY, SMNVEV (reference sequence). V was pared by 2 bases and J by 6 bases, with 5 bases between. This CDR3 is 13 amino acids long. The CDR3 DNA follows: TGTGCCAGCAGTTTAAGCCGTAATTCACCCCTCCACTTT. Amino acids: CASSLSRNSPLHF.

V gene TRBV7-8 combines with J gene TRBJ1-4; tentatively, D is TRBD1 (5 bases). With 5 bases removed from V and 6 bases from J, the gap between germline ends came to 10 bases. The V gene's germline CDR1 is SGHVS and CDR2 FQNEAQ. This CDR3 spans 13 amino acids. The CDR3 DNA reads TGTGCCAGCAGCCCCGGGGGGGATGAAAAACTGTTTTTT. This gives the protein CASSPGGDEKLFF.

To note about this clone: In the same sample, other DNA sequences code for this CDR3. The chain combines TRBV7-9 with TRBJ1-2; D call uncertain. The CDR3 is 14 residues long. V lost 0 bases, J lost 1 base, and 6 bases lay in between. CDR1 is SEHNR, CDR2 FQNEAQ, per germline (reference sequence). The CDR3 bases are TGTGCCAGCAGCTTAGCGGTCAGTAACTATGGCTACACCTTC. It specifies CASSLAVSNYGYTF. The entire variable domain, with the rest obtained from reference TRBV7-9 and TRBJ1-2, is as follows: DTGVSQNPRHKITKRGQNVTFRCDPISEHNRLYWYRQTLGQGPEFLTYFQNEAQLEKSRLLSDRFSAERPKGSFSTLEIQRTEQGDSAMYLCASSLAVSNYGYTFGSGTRLTVV.

This chain connects TRBV2 to TRBJ1-5; no firm D call. Germline-derived CDR1 and CDR2 are SNHLY and FYNNEI. The CDR3 is 13 amino acids. The ends were cut back, 9 bases at V and 6 bases at J, with 15 bases in the middle. The CDR3 sequence: CASDNEGIQPQHF. The CDR3 DNA reads TGTGCCAGTGACAATGAAGGCATTCAGCCCCAGCATTTT.

The J gene is TRBJ1-4, the V gene TRBV2; D not certain. The CDR3 has 15 residues. Germline V gene data show CDR1 as SNHLY and CDR2 as FYNNEI. V dropped 6 bases and J dropped 8 bases, with 19 bases sitting between them. The chain's CDR3 is CASRPSTSIREKLFF. DNA of the CDR3: TGTGCCAGCAGACCATCGACATCAATCAGGGAAAAACTGTTTTTT.

The chain uses TRBV30 and TRBJ2-2; no reliable D call. Per the germline V gene, CDR1 is GTSNPN and CDR2 is SVGIG (reference sequence). The V gene lost 0 bases and the J gene lost 2 bases, with 16 bases spanning the gap. The CDR3 has 17 amino acids. The DNA of the CDR3 is TGTGCCTGGAGTGTAAGGTTTGGTCAGCCTAACACCGGGGAGCTGTTTTTT. Residues: CAWSVRFGQPNTGELFF.

The chain is built from TRBV21-1 and TRBJ1-5. TRBV21-1 is termed a pseudogene. This CDR3 is 16 amino acids long. CDR3 sequence (DNA): TGTGCCAGCAGCAAAAGGACGGCCAGCCACAATCAGCCCCAGCATTTT. Residues: CASSKRTASHNQPQHF.

The chain links TRBV3-1 (or the pseudogene TRBV3-2) to TRBJ2-4, with 7 bases lining up with TRBD1. Germline V CDR1 and CDR2: LGHDT, YNNKEL (reference sequence). V lost 4 bases and J lost 6; bases outside the gene matches: 6. The CDR3 contains 14 residues. CDR3 sequence reads: CASSPFRGRNIQYF. Here the CDR3 DNA reads TGTGCCAGCAGCCCGTTTAGGGGGCGAAACATTCAGTACTTC.

V gene TRBV3-1 (or the pseudogene TRBV3-2) combines with J gene TRBJ2-1, with D unclear. Trimming shortened V by 1 base and J by 9 bases, and 7 bases separated the two germline ends. The germline V gene encodes CDR1 LGHDT and CDR2 YNNKEL (reference sequence). The CDR3 covers 12 residues. CDR3 sequence: CASSQGPLEQFF. CDR3 DNA: TGTGCCAGCAGCCAAGGCCCGCTTGAGCAGTTCTTC.